Shown below are 14 T cell receptor beta chains from a single sample sequenced in a study of cytomegalovirus exposure and HLA in healthy donors. Primers for the PCR totalled 60 Vbeta and 13 Jbeta. Using immunoSEQ multiplex PCR, the repertoire was profiled, and TCRdb retains in-frame clones only, with some absent. The sample yields over 100,000 clones, of which the top ten take up around 7%. The material sequenced was PBMCs. The receptors were gathered from a man aged 35 to 55 in good health and CMV-seropositive.

This chain uses TRBV28 with TRBJ2-3; 8 nucleotides match TRBD1. The CDR3 totals 14 residues. The germline V gene encodes CDR1 MDHEN and CDR2 SYDVKM. With V trimmed by 7 bases and J by 4 bases, 7 bases remained unmatched. The CDR3 region is CASKETGVADTQYF. CDR3 DNA: TGTGCCAGCAAGGAGACAGGGGTTGCAGATACGCAGTATTTT. Drawing the rest from reference TRBV28 and TRBJ2-3, the complete variable domain is DVKVTQSSRYLVKRTGEKVFLECVQDMDHENMFWYRQDPGLGLRLIYFSYDVKMKEKGDIPEGYSVSREKKERFSLILESASTNQTSMYLCASKETGVADTQYFGPGTRLTVL.

The chain links TRBV18 to TRBJ2-2; D gene unclear. The ends were cut back, 6 bases at V and 2 bases at J, with 7 bases in the middle. Germline assignment: CDR1 KGHSH and CDR2 LQKENI. The CDR3 runs to 13 residues. CDR3 in DNA: TGTGCCAGCTCGAACATAAACACCGGGGAGCTGTTTTTT. This encodes CASSNINTGELFF. Filled out from reference TRBV18 and TRBJ2-2, the complete variable domain reads NAGVMQNPRHLVRRRGQEARLRCSPMKGHSHVYWYRQLPEEGLKFMVYLQKENIIDESGMPKERFSAEFPKEGPSILRIQQVVRGDSAAYFCASSNINTGELFFGEGSRLTVL.

The J gene is TRBJ2-7, the V gene TRBV28, with D unresolved. Trimming cost V 3 bases and J 0 bases, with 6 bases left between them. The CDR3 loop spans 13 amino acids. Germline-derived CDR1 and CDR2 are MDHEN and SYDVKM. CDR3 DNA: TGTGCCAGCAGTTTTCCCAGCTCCTACGAGCAGTACTTC. Translating gives CASSFPSSYEQYF.

The rearrangement joins TRBV29-1 to TRBJ2-5; D is possibly TRBD2 (6 bases). The J call may be incorrect, as the DNA end agrees better with TRBJ2-7. The CDR3 runs to 12 residues. Germline values: CDR1 SQVTM, CDR2 ANQGSEA. CDR3 coding DNA: TGCAGCGCTAAGGGTAGCGGACACGAGCAGTACTTC. This codes for CSAKGSGHEQYF.

This chain joins TRBV28 and TRBJ2-7; D uncertain. Germline V gives CDR1 MDHEN, CDR2 SYDVKM. Deletions cut 5 bases from V and 6 bases from J, with 17 bases between. The CDR3 runs 14 residues. The CDR3 loop is CASSPRMQAVEQYF. In nucleotides, the CDR3 is TGTGCCAGCAGTCCCCGGATGCAGGCTGTCGAGCAGTACTTC.

V usage is TRBV5-6 and J usage is TRBJ2-5; no definite D call. CDR1 SGHDT and CDR2 YYEEEE come from the germline V gene. V was shortened by 3 bases and J by 0 bases, with 9 bases between the two germline ends. The CDR3 is 14 amino acids. CDR3 region: CASSSYLYQETQYF. The CDR3 coding sequence is TGTGCCAGCAGCTCCTACTTGTACCAAGAGACCCAGTACTTC.

The chain combines TRBV4-1 with TRBJ2-3, with unresolved D. V lost 5 bases, J lost 0 bases, and 12 bases lay in between. The CDR3 runs to 15 residues. The germline V gene encodes CDR1 MGHRA and CDR2 YSYEKL. Here the CDR3 reads CASSFEETSTDTQYF. The CDR3 DNA sequence: TGCGCCAGCAGCTTCGAGGAGACTAGCACAGATACGCAGTATTTT.

The genes are TRBV10-1 and TRBJ1-1, with D perhaps matching TRBD1 (6 bases). Trimming removed 6 bases from V and 4 bases from J, with 15 bases in between. Germline loops: CDR1 WNHNN, CDR2 SYGVQD (reference sequence). The CDR3 contains 14 residues. In DNA, the CDR3 is TGCGCCAGCAGCACAGGGACGGCGGGCACTGAAGCTTTCTTT. Amino acid sequence: CASSTGTAGTEAFF.

The chain combines TRBV2 with TRBJ2-7, with D possibly TRBD1 on 5 matching bases. Trimming removed 7 bases at V and 4 bases at J, with 11 bases between. The CDR3 is 12 residues long. Germline V gives CDR1 SNHLY, CDR2 FYNNEI. The CDR3 region has the DNA TGTGCCAGCAACGACAGACAATACGAGCAGTACTTC. Protein product: CASNDRQYEQYF.

The V call is TRBV6-6, the J call TRBJ1-1; 8 bases align to TRBD1. CDR3 length equals 15 residues. CDR1 and CDR2 (germline): MNHNY, SVGAGI (reference sequence). Unmatched junction bases numbered 6, after V lost 6 bases and J lost 0 bases. CDR3 region: CASRDRGFLNTEAFF. The CDR3 DNA follows: TGTGCCAGCAGAGACAGGGGCTTTCTGAACACTGAAGCTTTCTTT.

The chain joins TRBV19 to TRBJ2-1, with TRBD2 as a possible D gene (5 bases). Germline V gene data show CDR1 as LNHDA and CDR2 as SQIVND (reference sequence). With 2 bases removed from V and 3 bases from J, the gap between germline ends came to 11 bases. There are 15 residues in the CDR3. CDR3 coding DNA: TGTGCCAGTAGTATATTGGACTTAGGCTACAATGAGCAGTTCTTC. This codes for CASSILDLGYNEQFF.

This chain uses TRBV6-4 with TRBJ2-7; possibly TRBD1 for D (6 bases). The V end was cut by 4 bases, the J end by 6 bases, with 13 bases between. The CDR3 sequence is 13 residues long. The germline V gene encodes CDR1 MRHNA and CDR2 SNTAGT. CDR3 DNA sequence: TGTGCCAGCAGTGTTGACAGGCTTACCGAGCAGTACTTC. Its translation: CASSVDRLTEQYF.

This chain links TRBV29-1 with TRBJ2-7, with D maybe TRBD2 (6 bases). Trimming left V 3 bases short and J 4 bases short, with 16 bases between. The length of the CDR3 is 14 residues. Germline assignment: CDR1 SQVTM and CDR2 ANQGSEA. The CDR3 DNA reads TGCAGCGTTGAGCTACCGGGACTCAAATACGAGCAGTACTTC. As protein: CSVELPGLKYEQYF.

This chain uses TRBV4-3 with TRBJ2-5, with a possible D match to TRBD2 (6 bases). The CDR3 totals 17 residues. The germline V gene encodes CDR1 LGHNA and CDR2 YSLEER. V dropped 0 bases and J dropped 9 bases, with 23 bases sitting between them. The chain's CDR3 is CASSQDVSGPRGGAQYF. The CDR3 nucleotides are TGCGCCAGCAGCCAAGATGTTTCCGGCCCGCGCGGCGGGGCCCAGTACTTC.